What follows is one T cell receptor beta chain and its context. As yet, its antigen is unknown. This sample was included in a study of T cell responses to AZD1222 COVID-19 vaccine. General observations from the study: Only a handful of AZD1222 recipients, about six in all, had baseline seropositivity.

Trimming removed 3 bases at V and 7 bases at J, with 10 bases between. From germline, CDR1 is MDHEN and CDR2 SYDVKM. CDR3 size: 12 residues. Clones were sequenced by immunoSEQ multiplex PCR, and TCRdb holds only the in-frame ones, with some missing. Here the sample spans about 190,000 clones, 75% to 90% being singletons. The chain uses TRBV28 and TRBJ2-7, with unresolved D. This sample comprised peripheral blood, obtained on day 0 of AZD1222 vaccination. This clonotype originated in an adult in good health. The CDR3 region is CASSFGLAEQYF. The CDR3 DNA reads TGTGCCAGCAGTTTCGGGTTGGCAGAGCAGTACTTC. Full variable domain (outside the CDR3, taken from reference TRBV28 and TRBJ2-7): DVKVTQSSRYLVKRTGEKVFLECVQDMDHENMFWYRQDPGLGLRLIYFSYDVKMKEKGDIPEGYSVSREKKERFSLILESASTNQTSMYLCASSFGLAEQYFGPGTRLTVT.